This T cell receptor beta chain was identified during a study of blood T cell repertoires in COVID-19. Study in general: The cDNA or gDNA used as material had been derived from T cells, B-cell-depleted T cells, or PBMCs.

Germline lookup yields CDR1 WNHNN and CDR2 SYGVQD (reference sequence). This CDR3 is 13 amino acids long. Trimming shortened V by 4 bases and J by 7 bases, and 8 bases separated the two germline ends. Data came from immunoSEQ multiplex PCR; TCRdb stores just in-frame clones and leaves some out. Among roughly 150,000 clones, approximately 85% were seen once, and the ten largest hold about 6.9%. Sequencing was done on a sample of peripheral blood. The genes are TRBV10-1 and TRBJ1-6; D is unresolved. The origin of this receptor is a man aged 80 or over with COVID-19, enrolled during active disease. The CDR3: CASSASQNSPLHF. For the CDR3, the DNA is TGCGCCAGCAGTGCTTCACAAAATTCACCCCTCCACTTT.